This entry concerns a single TCR beta chain. Its antigen is currently unknown. Trimming pared 5 bases from V and 4 bases from J, leaving 10 bases between. This CDR3 is built from 13 residues. Germline CDR1 is SGHVS and CDR2 is FQNEAQ. PCR primers comprised 60 Vbeta and 13 Jbeta primers. Some clones are missing from TCRdb's copy, which holds only in-frame ones; the method was immunoSEQ multiplex PCR. This sample's table reports approximately 130,000 clones. This sample stems from a study of cytomegalovirus exposure and HLA in healthy donors. Study results and limitations: In vitro, three CMV-associated chains proved specific for CMV antigens. Researchers counted around 170 TCR beta chains as cytomegalovirus-associated.

This rearrangement joins TRBV7-8 to TRBJ2-3, with D possibly matching TRBD1 (5 bases). Sequenced: PBMCs. The TCR was taken from a woman aged 55 to 70 in good health and CMV-seronegative. CDR3 sequence: CASSPDNSDTQYF. CDR3 DNA: TGTGCCAGCAGCCCGGACAATTCAGATACGCAGTATTTT.